This TCR beta chain was recovered during a study of T cells in Graves' hyperthyroidism and ophthalmopathy (dated by TCRdb to the late 2010s). Some background on the complete study: Peripheral blood was collected at initial diagnosis, before any treatment. To identify distinguishing TCR V-J signatures, a discovery cohort of roughly 100 patients was used, comprising roughly 45 with Graves' ophthalmopathy and approximately 57 with stable Graves' hyperthyroidism. An independent validation cohort of around 20 hyperthyroidism patients and 17 patients who later progressed to ophthalmopathy tested prospective prediction of ophthalmopathy. The roughly 94 discovery patients were randomly divided into training and test sets at a 7:3 ratio. The study also compared thyroid tissue and blood T-cell repertoires from about six Graves' hyperthyroidism patients. Once sampling was done, hyperthyroidism patients were given methimazole at a starting dose of 30 mg daily, whereas ophthalmopathy patients were given high-dose intravenous methylprednisolone. TCR Vbeta CDR3 sequencing of 120 to 150 peripheral blood samples (43 ophthalmopathy, about 74 hyperthyroidism and around 17 progressor patients) is reported in the paper. Results the study describes overall, beyond this receptor: No statistical method was used to fix the sample size in advance, and group allocation was not hidden from the investigators. Most expanded thyroid clonotypes (frequency above 0.001) were also detected in blood, suggesting blood repertoires may reflect thyroid immune responses. A model built on a 13 V-J signature distinguished ophthalmopathy from stable hyperthyroidism, reaching over 85% sensitivity and under 84% specificity in cross-validation and 80%/75% in testing. In validation, the model predicted progression to ophthalmopathy with around 71% sensitivity and over 72% specificity, a median of roughly seven months before onset.

This clonotype was recorded at least ten times. Its antigen remains unidentified. Per-base quality was not reported, and no clone a single base away is much larger than it. Amplification of TCR beta CDR3 regions was carried out from RNA transcripts. The TCR CDR3 was subjected to a first round of RT-PCR using the HTBI primer set and the Qiagen OneStep RT-PCR kit. Libraries were constructed in a second round of multiplex PCR, after which size selection and purification were performed. The libraries were sequenced on an Illumina HiSeq2000 using paired-end 100 bp reads. In the source study's methods: SOAPnuke was used to process the raw data, throwing out any read that contained adapters or uncalled bases, had a mean Phred below 15, or lacked an exact constant-primer or identifier match. High-quality paired reads were merged using COPE v1.2.5, and each unique nucleotide sequence was defined as a clonotype. Clonotypes were aligned to IMGT TRBV, TRBD and TRBJ reference segments using MiTCR v1.1. Analysis was restricted to V-J combinations with a frequency above 0.0001, which covered roughly 99% of repertoires. A TCS score was defined as the ratio of F50 (clonal expansion) to E x V (chaos), with BLOSUM62-based TCRdist applied between CDR3 peptides within each V-J. Welch's t-statistics and random forest reduced approximately 520 V-J features to fewer than 15, which were used in a naive Bayes classifier (R e1071). TCRdb handled the public reads itself, with Q25 trimming in fastp and clone calling in MiXCR, and kept productive beta chains. Rows with one shared CDR3 protein collapse into an entry with the most common genes and DNA. What appears here as the V and J calls and clone size reflects TCRdb's work, not the paper's. Counted in this sample were some 350,000 distinct CDR3 sequences; approximately 19% of them appeared once. The ten largest clones add up to about 3.5% of the sample.

Stable Graves' hyperthyroidism was defined as the absence of progression to ophthalmopathy over 18 months of follow-up. Hyperthyroidism patients were newly diagnosed, with disease duration under 2 months, and aged 18 to 65 years. Patients with uncontrolled infections, other autoimmune diseases, pregnancy or lactation were excluded. Diagnoses were based on clinical symptoms, serum thyroxine and TRAb, thyroid ultrasound and orbital computed tomography. PBMCs were isolated from about 9.2 ml of fresh peripheral blood by Ficoll-Paque density gradient centrifugation. Total RNA was extracted with Trizol reagent, and quality was checked on an Agilent 2100 Bioanalyzer. Sequenced material: blood. This TCR was recovered from a woman between 18 and 30 years old with Graves' hyperthyroidism.

The CDR3 loop reads CSALNWGGGKPQHF. The DNA sequence follows: TGCAGTGCTCTCAATTGGGGGGGAGGAAAGCCCCAGCATTTT. The chain uses TRBV20-1 and TRBJ1-5; the best D guess is TRBD1, with 5 bases matching. Including the terminal cysteine and phenylalanine, the CDR3 comprises 14 residues. Only CDR3 DNA remains: 42 bases, in frame from the first base. V is cut by 5 bases and J by 8 bases, and the space between the germline ends is 19 bases. The CDR1 and CDR2 encoded by the germline V gene (reference sequence) are DFQATT and SNEGSKA.